Following are 21 T cell receptor beta chains from one sample sequenced in a study of blood T cell repertoires in COVID-19. Measured with immunoSEQ multiplex PCR; TCRdb has only the in-frame clones, and not every one. The sample includes roughly 120,000 clones, 80% to 90% seen only once; the top ten take approximately 7.9%. The sample was peripheral blood. These receptors all come from a woman older than 75 with active or convalescent COVID-19.

CDR3 DNA sequence: TGTGCCAGCAGTGCCGGGCGCGGGTCTTTCTTT. This sequence encodes CASSAGRGSFF. This sequence joins TRBV25-1 and TRBJ1-1; D is undetermined. V was shortened by 4 bases and J by 12 bases, with 12 bases between the two germline ends. The length of the CDR3 is 11 residues. Germline CDR1 is MGHDK and CDR2 is SYGVNS.

This rearrangement joins TRBV19 to TRBJ2-3, with 10 bases lining up with TRBD1. CDR3 length equals 16 residues. V shed 10 bases and J 4 bases; nucleotides not matched to a gene: 14. The germline V gene has CDR1 LNHDA and CDR2 SQIVND (reference sequence). The CDR3 region is CATLNRDRGGADTQYF. The CDR3 DNA sequence: TGTGCCACCTTAAACCGGGACAGGGGTGGCGCAGATACGCAGTATTTT.

V gene TRBV10-3 combines with J gene TRBJ2-3, with a weak D call TRBD1 (5 bases). Germline CDR1 and CDR2: ENHRY and SYGVKD. This CDR3 has 15 residues. Trimming cost V 4 bases and J 2 bases, with 13 bases left between them. The CDR3 DNA reads as TGTGCCATCAGTGTTGCCTCAGGGTACACAGATACGCAGTATTTT. Translating it yields CAISVASGYTDTQYF.

The CDR3 spells CASSLDQGTGYTQYF. In DNA form, the CDR3 reads TGTGCCAGCAGCTTAGATCAGGGGACCGGTTATACGCAGTATTTT. J is TRBJ2-3 and V is TRBV11-2; the D gene is possibly TRBD1 (6 bases). This CDR3 is built from 15 residues. V was clipped by 0 bases and J by 7 bases, with 14 bases between them. Germline CDR1 is SGHAT and CDR2 is FQNNGV.

This clone came up once. This chain links TRBV11-3 with TRBJ2-1; 7 bases agree with TRBD2. This CDR3 is built from 14 residues. The germline V gene encodes CDR1 SGHNT and CDR2 YENEEA. V gave up 5 bases and J gave up 2 bases; unmatched junction bases: 3. This CDR3 is CASSQSGTYNEQFF. For the CDR3, the DNA is TGTGCCAGCAGCCAGAGCGGGACCTACAATGAGCAGTTCTTC.

The table lists this clone with a count of one. The V call is TRBV28, the J call TRBJ1-2; 9 bases are shared with TRBD1. This CDR3 region has 15 residues. V shed 5 bases and J 8 bases; nucleotides not matched to a gene: 12. Germline V gene lookup returns CDR1 MDHEN and CDR2 SYDVKM. The CDR3 loop is CASSVLGTGFKGYTF. DNA of the CDR3: TGTGCCAGCAGTGTGCTTGGGACAGGGTTTAAGGGCTACACCTTC.

The CDR3 loop is CASSEAGPGQGRNEQFF. DNA of the CDR3: TGTGCCAGCAGTGAAGCGGGCCCGGGACAGGGCCGCAATGAGCAGTTCTTC. The chain uses TRBV6-1 and TRBJ2-1, with 9 bases that match TRBD1. Germline lookup yields CDR1 MNHNS and CDR2 SASEGT. V shed 0 bases, J shed 6 bases, and the junction held 9 bases outside the gene matches. This CDR3 has 17 amino acids.

The table lists this clone with a count of one. The chain recombines TRBV5-1 with TRBJ2-3; TRBD1 aligns across 8 bases. CDR3 length: 15 residues. Germline V gene sequence: CDR1 SGHRS, CDR2 YFSETQ. V trimming: 4 bases; J trimming: 2 bases; junction bases outside the gene matches: 6. The CDR3 nucleotides are TGCGCCAGCAGCCCGACAGGGGCTCCCACAGATACGCAGTATTTT. Translated: CASSPTGAPTDTQYF. Filled out from reference TRBV5-1 and TRBJ2-3, the complete variable domain reads KAGVTQTPRYLIKTRGQQVTLSCSPISGHRSVSWYQQTPGQGLQFLFEYFSETQRNKGNFPGRFSGRQFSNSRSEMNVSTLELGDSALYLCASSPTGAPTDTQYFGPGTRLTVL.

V gene TRBV6-5 combines with J gene TRBJ1-1; D not certain. Trimming took off 6 bases at V and 1 base at J, with 12 bases between the two ends. Germline V gene sequence: CDR1 MNHEY, CDR2 SVGAGI. The CDR3 totals 14 residues. The CDR3 protein is CASRSGLRNTEAFF. For the CDR3, the DNA is TGTGCCAGCAGGTCTGGACTTAGGAACACTGAAGCTTTCTTT.

The chain recombines TRBV5-6 with TRBJ2-7, with TRBD2 identical over 16 bases. Losses at the gene ends were 0 bases for V and 10 bases for J; bases not matched to a gene: 10. The length of the CDR3 is 17 residues. Germline assignment: CDR1 SGHDT and CDR2 YYEEEE. The CDR3 DNA is TGTGCCAGCAGCTTGGGACAGAGCGGGACTAGCGGGAGGGTACAGTACTTC. Protein sequence: CASSLGQSGTSGRVQYF.

V and J are TRBV5-1 and TRBJ2-1; TRBD2 aligns across 7 bases. This CDR3 region has 15 residues. The germline V gene has CDR1 SGHRS and CDR2 YFSETQ. The V and J ends lost 4 bases and 8 bases, in that order; junction bases with no gene match: 12. CDR3 amino acids: CASSIRDYPVDEQFF. The CDR3, as DNA: TGCGCCAGCAGCATACGGGACTACCCTGTGGATGAGCAGTTCTTC.

The rearrangement joins TRBV5-4 to TRBJ2-6, with 11 bases lining up with TRBD1. CDR1 is SGHNT and CDR2 is YYREEE in the germline V gene (reference sequence). J lost 2 bases, V lost 4 bases, and 11 bases had no gene match. The CDR3 has 19 amino acids. CDR3 protein: CASSPVGDRGAAGANVLTF. The CDR3 DNA reads as TGTGCCAGCAGCCCTGTCGGGGACAGGGGGGCGGCTGGGGCCAACGTCCTGACTTTC. The complete variable domain, with remaining parts taken from reference TRBV5-4 and TRBJ2-6, reads ETGVTQSPTHLIKTRGQQVTLRCSSQSGHNTVSWYQQALGQGPQFIFQYYREEENGRGNFPPRFSGLQFPNYSSELNVNALELDDSALYLCASSPVGDRGAAGANVLTFGAGSRLTVL.

This chain links TRBV6-5 with TRBJ2-5; TRBD2 aligns across 7 bases. V was clipped by 8 bases and J by 1 base; unmatched bases: 10. Germline CDR1 reads MNHEY; CDR2 reads SVGAGI. The CDR3 contains 15 residues. CDR3 nucleotide sequence: TGTGCCAGCCTTAGGGCGGGGAGGGGCCAAGAGACCCAGTACTTC. It is translated as CASLRAGRGQETQYF.

The J gene is TRBJ2-7, the V gene TRBV7-9; 9 positions agree with TRBD1. The V gene end was trimmed by 6 bases and the J gene end by 2 bases; junction bases not matched to a gene: 8. Germline assignment: CDR1 SEHNR and CDR2 FQNEAQ (reference sequence). The CDR3 is 15 amino acids. CDR3 residues: CASSLPGTGTYEQYF. CDR3 in DNA: TGTGCCAGCAGTTTACCCGGGACAGGGACCTACGAGCAGTACTTC.

The rearrangement links TRBV24-1 to TRBJ2-7, with 9 bases lining up with TRBD1. Per the germline V gene, CDR1 is KGHDR and CDR2 is SFDVKD. V trimming: 4 bases; J trimming: 2 bases; junction bases outside the gene matches: 8. CDR3 length: 16 amino acids. CDR3 in DNA: TGTGCCACCAGTGACTCCGGACAGGGGAGGACCTACGAGCAGTACTTC. Translation: CATSDSGQGRTYEQYF.

This sequence joins TRBV3-1 (or the pseudogene TRBV3-2) and TRBJ2-7; TRBD2 agrees at 12 bases. Germline-derived CDR1 and CDR2 are LGHDT and YNNKEL (reference sequence). CDR3 length equals 17 residues. Trimming took 2 bases from V and 2 from J; bases not matched to a gene: 7. The CDR3 loop reads CASSQPRASGRAYEQYF. CDR3 DNA sequence: TGTGCCAGCAGCCAACCCCGGGCTAGCGGGAGGGCCTACGAGCAGTACTTC.

The rearrangement links TRBV19 to TRBJ1-2; no clear D. This CDR3 spans 16 amino acids. Trimming pared 5 bases from V and 4 bases from J, leaving 20 bases between. CDR1 LNHDA and CDR2 SQIVND come from the germline V gene (reference sequence). The CDR3 sequence: CASSVKRLHAGYGYTF. Here the CDR3 DNA reads TGTGCCAGTAGTGTAAAACGACTCCACGCGGGCTATGGCTACACCTTC.

A single count supports this clone. The genes are TRBV28 and TRBJ2-7; D ambiguous. The CDR3 covers 12 residues. Germline V lookup: CDR1 MDHEN, CDR2 SYDVKM. V gave up 5 bases and J gave up 3 bases, with 8 bases separating them. CDR3 coding DNA: TGTGCCAGCAGTCCCTCGGGCTACGAGCAGTACTTC. Residues: CASSPSGYEQYF.

CDR3 sequence (DNA): TGCGCCAGCAGCTTGGTGACAGAGAACACTGAAGCTTTCTTT. Its protein is CASSLVTENTEAFF. V usage is TRBV5-1 and J usage is TRBJ1-1; possible D gene TRBD1, 5 bases. Trimming shortened V by 0 bases and J by 1 base, and 7 bases separated the two germline ends. This CDR3 spans 14 amino acids. CDR1 is SGHRS and CDR2 is YFSETQ in the germline V gene. Supplemented by reference TRBV5-1 and TRBJ1-1, the full variable domain reads KAGVTQTPRYLIKTRGQQVTLSCSPISGHRSVSWYQQTPGQGLQFLFEYFSETQRNKGNFPGRFSGRQFSNSRSEMNVSTLELGDSALYLCASSLVTENTEAFFGQGTRLTVV.

The chain is built from TRBV27 and TRBJ1-1; 7 bases agree with TRBD1. The length of the CDR3 is 14 residues. Looked up from germline, CDR1 is MNHEY and CDR2 is SMNVEV (reference sequence). V shed 5 bases, J shed 10 bases, and the junction held 13 bases outside the gene matches. CDR3 nucleotide sequence: TGTGCCAGCAGTGAACAGGGGCGGGTTAGTAGAGCTTTCTTT. Translating it yields CASSEQGRVSRAFF.

The gene calls are TRBV6-6 and TRBJ2-7, with D maybe TRBD1 (5 bases). Looked up from germline, CDR1 is MNHNY and CDR2 is SVGAGI (reference sequence). The CDR3 has 13 amino acids. V was trimmed by 7 bases and J by 0 bases, leaving 10 bases between them. The DNA for the CDR3 is TGTGCCAGCAAGGCCAGGGACTCCTACGAGCAGTACTTC. Protein sequence: CASKARDSYEQYF.